These 2 T cell receptor beta chains originate from one sample sequenced in a study of blood T cells in healthy people across ages. Sample-barcoded 5' priming and a J-beta primer mix drove a second PCR of roughly 6 to 12 cycles. In TCRdb, the 5' RACE reads were re-called with MiXCR into one record per CDR3 protein. The sample records about 1.8 million distinct CDR3 sequences, roughly 50% being singletons. The sequencing sample was made of blood. These TCRs come from a woman aged 40-49 years in good health.

This clonotype was seen a single time. The chain links TRBV4-2 to TRBJ2-6, with 9 bases identical to TRBD1. The junction had 9 bases not matched to a gene; V was cut back by 8 bases and J by 1 base. The CDR3 contains 17 residues. Germline CDR1 reads LGHNA; CDR2 reads YNFKEQ. CDR3 protein: CASRSTGGYSGANVLTF. The CDR3 DNA reads as TGTGCCAGCCGCTCAACAGGGGGCTATTCTGGGGCCAACGTCCTGACTTTC.

The CDR3 DNA sequence: TGTGCCAGCAGGGGAGGAGGGGGGCCAAACATTCAGTACTTC. This translates into CASRGGGGPNIQYF. The chain couples TRBV28 to TRBJ2-4; D may correspond to TRBD1 or TRBD2 (6 bases each). The CDR3 spans 14 residues. The germline V and J ends were trimmed by 6 bases and 6 bases, with 15 bases remaining between them. Germline V gene data show CDR1 as MDHEN and CDR2 as SYDVKM.